A single sample gave rise to the 18 T cell receptor beta chains below, sequenced in a study of cytomegalovirus exposure and HLA in healthy donors (dated by TCRdb to the late 2010s). Receptors were amplified or captured by the immunoSEQ multiplex PCR assay. For the multiplex PCR, a mixture combining 60 forward primers for TCR Vbeta segments and 13 reverse primers for TCR Jbeta segments was used. TCRdb retrieved this table from immuneACCESS and kept in-frame rearrangements only. Not all clones are present; in checked studies, unresolved V genes account for under half, and no reason is known for the remainder. The sample table holds about 160,000 clones, of which approximately 70% were seen once. Over 6% of the sample is held by the ten biggest clonotypes. The sequenced material came from PBMCs. These receptors were taken from a man aged 40-49 years in good health and CMV-seropositive.

This clone showed up just a few times. The chain has TRBV30 and TRBJ2-3, with D possibly TRBD2 on 5 matching bases. There are 12 residues in the CDR3. Per the germline V gene, CDR1 is GTSNPN and CDR2 is SVGIG (reference sequence). Trimming removed 0 bases at V and 6 bases at J, with 7 bases between. CDR3 bases: TGTGCCTGGAGTGTATCGGGGGATACGCAGTATTTT. It codes for CAWSVSGDTQYF.

This clone showed up just a few times. The chain couples TRBV10-3 to TRBJ2-3; no reliable D call. V was shortened by 3 bases and J by 5 bases, with 6 bases between the two germline ends. The CDR3 totals 12 residues. CDR1 is ENHRY and CDR2 is SYGVKD in the germline V gene. CDR3 loop: CAISELVDTQYF. The CDR3 DNA is TGTGCCATCAGTGAACTGGTAGATACGCAGTATTTT.

The genes are TRBV7-2 and TRBJ2-7; possible D gene TRBD1, 5 bases. V gave up 2 bases and J gave up 4 bases, with 18 bases separating them. This CDR3 is 16 amino acids long. In germline, CDR1 is SGHTA, CDR2 FQGNSA. The DNA for the CDR3 is TGTGCCAGCAGCTTAATTGGGGCTCCCTCAGCGTACGAGCAGTACTTC. Protein product: CASSLIGAPSAYEQYF. Variable domain in full (rest from reference TRBV7-2 and TRBJ2-7): GAGVSQSPSNKVTEKGKDVELRCDPISGHTALYWYRQSLGQGLEFLIYFQGNSAPDKSGLPSDRFSAERTGGSVSTLTIQRTQQEDSAVYLCASSLIGAPSAYEQYFGPGTRLTVT.

This CDR3 is CASSLLRDRGLEKLFF. For the CDR3, the DNA is TGTGCCAGCAGCTTACTACGGGACAGGGGCTTGGAAAAACTGTTTTTT. This rearrangement joins TRBV11-2 to TRBJ1-4, with 10 bases fitting TRBD1. The CDR3 extends over 16 amino acids. Trimming took 2 bases from V and 8 from J; bases not matched to a gene: 8. The germline V gene encodes CDR1 SGHAT and CDR2 FQNNGV.

The V gene is TRBV4-3, the J gene TRBJ2-1, with D uncertain. The CDR3 sequence is 15 residues long. V was trimmed by 1 base and J by 2 bases, leaving 9 bases between them. Looked up from germline, CDR1 is LGHNA and CDR2 is YSLEER. The DNA for the CDR3 is TGCGCCAGCAGCCAAGCTCGGGTCCCCTACAATGAGCAGTTCTTC. Translated, it gives CASSQARVPYNEQFF.

The chain joins TRBV11-2 to TRBJ2-7, with 12 bases aligning to TRBD2. CDR1 and CDR2 (germline): SGHAT, FQNNGV. The CDR3 runs 15 residues. V shed 5 bases, J shed 3 bases, and the junction held 5 bases outside the gene matches. The CDR3 is CASSPRTSGDYEQYF. As DNA, the CDR3 is TGTGCCAGCAGCCCTCGGACTAGCGGGGACTACGAGCAGTACTTC.

The chain combines TRBV9 with TRBJ2-7; TRBD2 agrees at 7 bases. Germline CDR1 is SGDLS and CDR2 is YYNGEE. The CDR3 contains 14 residues. The junction had 12 bases not matched to a gene; V was cut back by 6 bases and J by 6 bases. The CDR3 loop reads CASTQRSGGGEQYF. CDR3 in DNA: TGTGCCAGCACCCAAAGGTCGGGGGGTGGCGAGCAGTACTTC.

Of note for this clone: Relative to the germline gene, one junction end is altered; a read error may explain this. The rearrangement joins TRBV7-7 to TRBJ2-7; 9 bases are a match to TRBD1. The CDR3 extends over 15 amino acids. Germline loops: CDR1 SSHAT, CDR2 FNYEAQ (reference sequence). CDR3 DNA sequence: TGTGCTAGCAGCTCCCCAGACAGGGGGGACTACGAGCAGTACTTC. It yields the protein CASSSPDRGDYEQYF.

The chain couples TRBV29-1 to TRBJ2-4; 10 bases fit TRBD2. Looked up from germline, CDR1 is SQVTM and CDR2 is ANQGSEA. The CDR3 runs to 14 residues. With 3 bases clipped from V and 5 bases from J, the junction kept 4 bases outside the gene matches. This CDR3 reads CSVDKRGGENIQYF. The CDR3 DNA reads TGCAGCGTTGACAAGCGGGGGGGAGAAAACATTCAGTACTTC.

The J gene is TRBJ1-2, the V gene TRBV6-4, with 10 positions matching TRBD1. The V segment lost 7 bases and the J segment 7 bases; nucleotides outside the gene matches: 9. CDR3 length equals 14 residues. In germline, CDR1 is MRHNA, CDR2 SNTAGT. The CDR3 DNA sequence: TGTGCCAGCAAACCGGGACAGGGGCCGTTTGGCTACACCTTC. This codes for CASKPGQGPFGYTF.

This clone has only a few counts. The chain has TRBV4-1 and TRBJ1-4; unclear D gene. CDR3 length: 14 amino acids. With 1 base removed from V and 8 bases from J, the gap between germline ends came to 11 bases. Germline-derived CDR1 and CDR2 are MGHRA and YSYEKL. This CDR3 is CASSQVVGGEKLFF. The CDR3 region has the DNA TGCGCCAGCAGCCAAGTTGTAGGAGGAGAAAAACTGTTTTTT.

The J gene is TRBJ2-2, the V gene TRBV27, with 9 nucleotides matching TRBD1. The CDR3 is made up of 18 amino acids. Germline V CDR1 and CDR2: MNHEY, SMNVEV (reference sequence). V gave up 2 bases and J gave up 6 bases; unmatched junction bases: 13. CDR3 loop: CASSLVLGGQGWAGELFF. The CDR3 DNA follows: TGTGCCAGCAGTTTAGTCCTAGGGGGACAGGGATGGGCCGGGGAGCTGTTTTTT.

V gene TRBV6-1 combines with J gene TRBJ1-5; 9 nucleotides agree with TRBD1. This CDR3 contains 15 residues. J gave up 4 bases and V 4 bases, and 5 bases lay outside the gene matches. CDR1 and CDR2 from the germline V gene are MNHNS and SASEGT. The CDR3 spells CASSVGTGKNQPQHF. CDR3 nucleotides: TGTGCCAGCAGTGTAGGGACAGGGAAAAATCAGCCCCAGCATTTT.

This chain links TRBV6-5 with TRBJ2-2; a weak D match, TRBD2 (7 bases). The CDR3 contains 15 residues. The germline gives CDR1 MNHEY, CDR2 SVGAGI. Between the trimmed V and J ends, which lost 2 bases and 4 bases, there was a span of 11 bases. The CDR3 sequence: CASSYEGGGTGELFF. Written as DNA, the CDR3 is TGTGCCAGCAGTTACGAAGGGGGGGGCACCGGGGAGCTGTTTTTT.

The V gene is TRBV9, the J gene TRBJ2-7, with TRBD1 as a possible D gene (6 bases). The CDR3 runs to 14 residues. CDR1 is SGDLS and CDR2 is YYNGEE in the germline V gene. V dropped 0 bases and J dropped 0 bases, with 7 bases sitting between them. The CDR3, as DNA: TGTGCCAGCAGCGTAGTGGACAGCTCCTACGAGCAGTACTTC. Translated: CASSVVDSSYEQYF.

The J gene is TRBJ1-4, the V gene TRBV2; the match to TRBD1 covers 8 bases. Unmatched junction bases numbered 5, after V lost 0 bases and J lost 11 bases. Germline-derived CDR1 and CDR2 are SNHLY and FYNNEI. The CDR3 loop spans 14 amino acids. CDR3 region: CASSEADRGGKLFF. The CDR3 DNA reads TGTGCCAGCAGTGAAGCCGACAGGGGAGGGAAACTGTTTTTT.

On this clone: The identical CDR3 is also encoded by other nucleotide sequences in the sample. The V gene is TRBV19, the J gene TRBJ1-5, with 9 positions matching TRBD1. From germline, CDR1 is LNHDA and CDR2 SQIVND (reference sequence). J lost 1 base, V lost 10 bases, and 5 bases had no gene match. This CDR3 region has 14 residues. The DNA for the CDR3 is TGTGCCATAGGGGACAGGGTGAGCAATCAGCCCCAGCATTTT. It codes for CAIGDRVSNQPQHF.

This clone was detected a few times. The rearrangement joins TRBV9 to TRBJ2-3; 10 bases are a match to TRBD2. CDR1 and CDR2 from the germline V gene are SGDLS and YYNGEE. The CDR3 has 12 amino acids. Trimming at V came to 5 bases and at J to 6 bases, leaving 0 bases not matched to a gene. CDR3 loop: CASRGLADTQYF. CDR3 in DNA: TGTGCCAGCAGGGGACTAGCGGATACGCAGTATTTT.